This is a list of T cell receptor beta chains from one sample in a study of blood T cell repertoires in COVID-19. Sequencing used immunoSEQ multiplex PCR; TCRdb keeps in-frame clones, though not all of them. The table records more than 9,000 clones, over 80% of them present only once. Material for sequencing was peripheral blood. The receptors here all came from a human donor in a cohort sampled during active COVID-19. Each CDR3 is given with its conserved first and last residue. Each record gives: clone size, V gene, J gene, D gene, CDR3 DNA, CDR3 protein. The D gene is left open where the match is weak. Expanded clones are given a class, and other clones once, few, many or no size at all.

>.|TRBV6-5|TRBJ1-5|.
TGTGCCAGCACCCCAATCGAAAGGAGAGATCAGCCCCAGCATTTT
CASTPIERRDQPQHF
>once|TRBV7-2|TRBJ2-1|.
TGTGCCAGCAGCATTACCAACCGACAGACCTCCTACAATGAGCAGTTCTTC
CASSITNRQTSYNEQFF
>.|TRBV21-1|TRBJ1-1|.
TGTGCCAGCAGCAAAAGGGGGACAGGGGGCACTGAAGCTTTCTTT
CASSKRGTGGTEAFF
>few|TRBV5-4|TRBJ1-1|.
TGTGCCAGCAGCTTGGAGGGGTTTGACACTGAAGCTTTCTTT
CASSLEGFDTEAFF
>once|TRBV29-1|TRBJ2-3|.
TGCAGCGTTCCGCCCCTAAGCACAGATACGCAGTATTTT
CSVPPLSTDTQYF
>.|TRBV5-1|TRBJ1-2|TRBD1
TGCGCCAGCAGCTTGGGGACAGGGGGCGCGCAGGGCTACACCTTC
CASSLGTGGAQGYTF
>once|TRBV19|TRBJ2-4|.
TGTGCCAGTAGTACGGGAGCCAAAAACATTCAGTACTTC
CASSTGAKNIQYF
>.|TRBV5-1|TRBJ1-1|.
TGCGCCAGCAGCCCGCGAGGAGGAGGGTCGACTGAAGCTTTCTTT
CASSPRGGGSTEAFF
>.|TRBV11-1|TRBJ2-2|TRBD2
TGTGCCAGCAGCTTCCTGGGACTAGCGGGGAGCGGGGAGCTGTTTTTT
CASSFLGLAGSGELFF
>.|TRBV6-5|TRBJ2-5|.
TGTGCCAGCAGTTACCGACAGTTAGAGACCCAGTACTTC
CASSYRQLETQYF
>.|TRBV18|TRBJ2-5|.
TGTGCCAGCTCACTAGAAGAAGAGACCCAGTACTTC
CASSLEEETQYF
>.|TRBV12-5|TRBJ2-3|.
TGTGCTAGTGGTCCAAACACCGGCACAGATACGCAGTATTTT
CASGPNTGTDTQYF
>.|TRBV3-1/TRBV3-2|TRBJ2-5|TRBD1
TGTGCCAGCAGCCAAGGGGACAGGGGCCGGAAGACCCAGTACTTC
CASSQGDRGRKTQYF
>.|TRBV2|TRBJ1-2|.
TGTGCCAGCAGTGAATCATACCTGAAAGCGAGGGGCTACACCTTC
CASSESYLKARGYTF
>.|TRBV28|TRBJ2-5|.
TGTGCCAGCAGCACAGACAGGACCCAGTACTTC
CASSTDRTQYF
>once|TRBV11-2|TRBJ2-1|TRBD2
TGTGCCAGCAGCTTAGGAGTCGGGAGGGCTACTACAGGGCAGTTCTTC
CASSLGVGRATTGQFF
>.|TRBV12-5|TRBJ2-7|.
TGTGCTAGTGGTTTGGGGCTGGGGAGCCGACGAACCTACGAGCAGTACTTC
CASGLGLGSRRTYEQYF
>.|TRBV6-6|TRBJ2-1|TRBD1
TGTGCCAGCAGTGGGACAGGGGGCTCCTACAATGAGCAGTTCTTC
CASSGTGGSYNEQFF
>.|TRBV3-1/TRBV3-2|TRBJ2-5|.
TGTGCCAGCAGCCCGGAGGCTCCGCAGACCCAGTACTTC
CASSPEAPQTQYF
>.|TRBV27|TRBJ2-5|.
TGTGCCAGCAGTTTTTTAAGGAGCCAAGAGACCCAGTACTTC
CASSFLRSQETQYF
>.|TRBV25-1|TRBJ1-2|TRBD1
TGTGCCAGCAGTCCCCGAGGGGGCTCCGGCTACACCTTC
CASSPRGGSGYTF